This TCR beta chain was obtained from a study of T-cell memory formation after mild COVID-19. About the study: TCR clusters largely stayed donor specific. Findings and caveats of the study: Those CD4+ clones that contracted were mainly in CM and EM (CD8+ ones in EMRA). From day 15 to 85, contracting clones were balanced between CD4 and CD8, whereas later expanders leaned toward CD4+.

Regarding this clonotype: The antigen is unknown.

After 5'RACE with constant-segment primers, TCR alpha and TCR beta cDNA libraries carrying sample barcodes and UMIs were obtained. Via MiXCR, TCRdb re-called the 5' RACE reads, giving one row per CDR3 protein. This repertoire shows roughly 500,000 distinct CDR3 sequences, roughly 22% found once; its top ten account for around 12%. The sample was PBMCs or a T cell subset sorted from them (not recorded which). The receptor was isolated from an adult woman who had mild COVID-19 (a few samples of this study predate the infection). Cell type and time point are not known.

The CDR3 DNA sequence: TGTGCCAGCAGCACGGCGGGGAGGGTTGGAGAGACCCAGTACTTC. Its translation: CASSTAGRVGETQYF. The J gene is TRBJ2-5, the V gene TRBV4-2; 7 nucleotides agree with TRBD2. The CDR3 runs to 15 residues. J lost 4 bases, V lost 5 bases, and 10 bases had no gene match. CDR1 is LGHNA, CDR2 YNFKEQ, per germline.